Listed here are 12 T cell receptor beta chains from one sample, sequenced in a study of cytomegalovirus exposure and HLA in healthy donors listed by TCRdb under 2017. Library method: the immunoSEQ multiplex PCR assay. The multiplex PCR relied on a mix of 60 forward primers for TCR Vbeta segments and 13 reverse primers for TCR Jbeta segments. The source is immuneACCESS, and TCRdb retained only in-frame sequences with V and J called. Part of the clones is not carried over; for the studies checked, unresolved V genes explain less than half of this, and the remainder is unexplained. This sample has 100,000 to 150,000 clones in its table, and approximately 84% of those were observed once. The top ten constitute approximately 1.5% of the sample. Sequences were obtained from PBMCs. The receptors here all came from a woman aged 18-29 years in good health and CMV-seronegative.

This clone showed up just a few times. The rearrangement links TRBV16 to TRBJ2-7, with TRBD1 matching 10 bases. J lost 1 base, V lost 2 bases, and 2 bases had no gene match. CDR1 KGHSY and CDR2 FQNENV come from the germline V gene. There are 15 residues in the CDR3. DNA for the CDR3: TGTGCCAGCAGCCAAGGGGGACAGGGGTCCTACGAGCAGTACTTC. This codes for CASSQGGQGSYEQYF.

The CDR3 spells CASSFMNTEAFF. CDR3 DNA: TGTGCCAGCAGCTTCATGAACACTGAAGCTTTCTTT. The V gene is TRBV5-8, the J gene TRBJ1-1; no reliable D call. Germline CDR1 SGHTS, CDR2 YDEGEE. V was trimmed by 2 bases and J by 0 bases, leaving 2 bases between them. The length of the CDR3 is 12 residues.

In its sample, this clone was seen once. The chain uses TRBV25-1 and TRBJ1-4; 7 bases agree with TRBD1. The CDR3 is 14 amino acids. J gave up 3 bases and V 6 bases, and 4 bases lay outside the gene matches. The V gene's germline CDR1 is MGHDK and CDR2 SYGVNS. The DNA of the CDR3 is TGTGCCAGCAGGGGGACAGCTTCTAATGAAAAACTGTTTTTT. Protein: CASRGTASNEKLFF.

The rearrangement uses TRBV19 and TRBJ2-1; D perhaps matches TRBD1 (5 bases). V dropped 8 bases and J dropped 0 bases, with 14 bases sitting between them. The V gene's germline CDR1 is LNHDA and CDR2 SQIVND (reference sequence). This CDR3 has 15 residues. The CDR3 nucleotides are TGTGCCAGTCAGGGCTGGGCGAGCTCCTACAATGAGCAGTTCTTC. This codes for CASQGWASSYNEQFF.

For the CDR3, the DNA is TGTGCCAGTACGGGACAGGGGAACTATGGCTACACCTTC. It is translated as CASTGQGNYGYTF. V is TRBV19 and J is TRBJ1-2, with TRBD1 matching over 10 bases. CDR3 size: 13 residues. Looked up from germline, CDR1 is LNHDA and CDR2 is SQIVND (reference sequence). Unmatched junction bases numbered 1, after V lost 7 bases and J lost 2 bases.

CDR3 residues: CASSPPGTVYEQYF. In nucleotides, the CDR3 is TGTGCCAGCTCACCGCCCGGGACAGTCTACGAGCAGTACTTC. The rearrangement joins TRBV18 to TRBJ2-7; 7 bases are shared with TRBD1. The CDR3 runs 14 residues. Germline V gene sequence: CDR1 KGHSH, CDR2 LQKENI. Losses at the gene ends were 3 bases for V and 3 bases for J; bases not matched to a gene: 5.

This clone was observed a single time. The V call is TRBV5-1, the J call TRBJ1-5, with D possibly being TRBD1 (5 bases). The CDR3 is 13 amino acids. Germline values: CDR1 SGHRS, CDR2 YFSETQ. The ends were cut back, 0 bases at V and 11 bases at J, with 12 bases in the middle. The CDR3 nucleotides are TGCGCCAGCAGCTTGGGGGGGGATCGAGCCCAGCATTTT. It translates to CASSLGGDRAQHF.

The V gene is TRBV6-6, the J gene TRBJ2-1, with TRBD2 as a possible D gene (5 bases). The CDR3 has 15 amino acids. In germline, CDR1 is MNHNY, CDR2 SVGAGI (reference sequence). V was clipped by 2 bases and J by 9 bases, with 17 bases between them. CDR3 DNA sequence: TGTGCCAGCAGTTACCAGGACTTAATTATGAGTGAGCAGTTCTTC. Its protein product is CASSYQDLIMSEQFF.

This clone has more than one count but fewer than ten. V is TRBV14 and J is TRBJ2-2; no clear D gene. CDR3 length: 15 residues. V gave up 1 base and J gave up 1 base, with 7 bases separating them. Germline V gene sequence: CDR1 SGHDN, CDR2 FVKESK. As DNA, the CDR3 is TGTGCCAGCAGCCAAGGCAGAATGAACACCGGGGAGCTGTTTTTT. Translating it yields CASSQGRMNTGELFF.

V usage is TRBV6-1 and J usage is TRBJ2-7; 9 bases match TRBD1. CDR1 and CDR2 (germline): MNHNS, SASEGT. The CDR3 has 14 amino acids. V lost 8 bases and J lost 3; bases outside the gene matches: 8. The CDR3 is CASGGTGTNYEQYF. CDR3 coding DNA: TGTGCCAGCGGGGGGACAGGGACTAACTACGAGCAGTACTTC.

This sequence joins TRBV5-1 and TRBJ1-1, with TRBD1 matching 7 bases. The germline gives CDR1 SGHRS, CDR2 YFSETQ. Trimming at V came to 4 bases and at J to 3 bases, leaving 12 bases not matched to a gene. The CDR3 contains 16 residues. CDR3 in amino acids: CASSRLQGRIDTEAFF. CDR3 sequence (DNA): TGCGCCAGCAGCCGGTTACAGGGGAGGATTGACACTGAAGCTTTCTTT. The full variable domain, rest sourced from reference TRBV5-1 and TRBJ1-1, is KAGVTQTPRYLIKTRGQQVTLSCSPISGHRSVSWYQQTPGQGLQFLFEYFSETQRNKGNFPGRFSGRQFSNSRSEMNVSTLELGDSALYLCASSRLQGRIDTEAFFGQGTRLTVV.

This chain connects TRBV2 to TRBJ2-7; D is possibly TRBD2 (5 bases). In germline, CDR1 is SNHLY, CDR2 FYNNEI. CDR3 length: 13 residues. V was pared by 11 bases and J by 2 bases, with 16 bases between. The CDR3 sequence is CASWNGLPYEQYF. DNA for the CDR3: TGTGCCTCATGGAACGGACTCCCCTACGAGCAGTACTTC.